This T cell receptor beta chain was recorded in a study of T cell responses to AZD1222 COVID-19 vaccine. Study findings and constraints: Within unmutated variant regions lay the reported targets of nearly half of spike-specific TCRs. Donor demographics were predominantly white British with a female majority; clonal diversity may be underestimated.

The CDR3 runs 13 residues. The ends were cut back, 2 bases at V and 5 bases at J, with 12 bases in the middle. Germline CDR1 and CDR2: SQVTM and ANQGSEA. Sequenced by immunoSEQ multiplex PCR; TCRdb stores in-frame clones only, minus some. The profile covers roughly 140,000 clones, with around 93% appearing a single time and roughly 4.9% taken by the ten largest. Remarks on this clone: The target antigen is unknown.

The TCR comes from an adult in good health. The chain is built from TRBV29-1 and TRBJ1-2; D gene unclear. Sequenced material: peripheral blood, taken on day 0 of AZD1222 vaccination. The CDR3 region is CSVEWSLTYGYTF. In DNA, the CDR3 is TGCAGCGTTGAATGGAGCCTAACTTATGGCTACACCTTC.